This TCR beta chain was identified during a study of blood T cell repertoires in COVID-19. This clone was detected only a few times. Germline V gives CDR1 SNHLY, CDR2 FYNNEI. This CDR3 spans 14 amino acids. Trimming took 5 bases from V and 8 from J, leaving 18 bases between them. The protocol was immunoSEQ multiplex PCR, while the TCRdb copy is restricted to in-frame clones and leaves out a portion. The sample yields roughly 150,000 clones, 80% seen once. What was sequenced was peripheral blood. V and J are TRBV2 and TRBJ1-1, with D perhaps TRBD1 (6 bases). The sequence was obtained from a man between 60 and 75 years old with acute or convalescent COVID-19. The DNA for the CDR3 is TGTGCCAGCAGTCCAGGGGCCCAGGCCCAGGAAGCTTTCTTT. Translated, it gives CASSPGAQAQEAFF.